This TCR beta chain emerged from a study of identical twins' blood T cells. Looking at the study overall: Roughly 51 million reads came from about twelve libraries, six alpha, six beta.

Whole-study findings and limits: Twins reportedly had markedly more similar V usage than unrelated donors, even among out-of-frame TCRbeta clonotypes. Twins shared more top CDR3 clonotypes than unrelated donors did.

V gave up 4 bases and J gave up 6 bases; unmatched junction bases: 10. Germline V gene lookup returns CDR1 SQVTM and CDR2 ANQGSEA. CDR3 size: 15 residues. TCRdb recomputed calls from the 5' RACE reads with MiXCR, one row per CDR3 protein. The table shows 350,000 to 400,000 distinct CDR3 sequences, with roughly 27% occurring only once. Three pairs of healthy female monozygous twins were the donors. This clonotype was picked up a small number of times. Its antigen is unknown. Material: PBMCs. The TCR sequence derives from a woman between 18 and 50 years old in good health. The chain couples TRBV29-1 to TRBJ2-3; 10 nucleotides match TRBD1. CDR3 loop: CSVVVWGQGSDTQYF. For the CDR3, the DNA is TGCAGCGTTGTAGTCTGGGGACAGGGGTCGGATACGCAGTATTTT.